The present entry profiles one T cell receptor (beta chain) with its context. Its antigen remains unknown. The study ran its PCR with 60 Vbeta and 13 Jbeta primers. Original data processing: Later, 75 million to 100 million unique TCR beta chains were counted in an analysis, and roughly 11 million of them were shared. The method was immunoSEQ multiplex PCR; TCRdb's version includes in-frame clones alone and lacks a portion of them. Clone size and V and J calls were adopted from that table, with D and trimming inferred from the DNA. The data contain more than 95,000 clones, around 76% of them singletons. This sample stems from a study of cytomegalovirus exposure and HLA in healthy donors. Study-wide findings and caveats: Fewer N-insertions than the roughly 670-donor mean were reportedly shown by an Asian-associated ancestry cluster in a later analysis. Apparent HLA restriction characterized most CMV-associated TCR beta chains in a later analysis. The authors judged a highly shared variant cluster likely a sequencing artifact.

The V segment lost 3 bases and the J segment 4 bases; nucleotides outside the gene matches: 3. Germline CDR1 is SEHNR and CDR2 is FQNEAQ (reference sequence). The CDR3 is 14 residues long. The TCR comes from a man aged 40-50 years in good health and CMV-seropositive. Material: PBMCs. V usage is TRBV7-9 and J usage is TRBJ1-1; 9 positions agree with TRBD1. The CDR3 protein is CASSFDRGTTEAFF. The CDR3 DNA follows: TGTGCCAGCAGCTTCGACAGGGGGACCACTGAAGCTTTCTTT.